A single sample gave rise to the 2 T cell receptor beta chains below, sequenced in a study of cytomegalovirus exposure and HLA in healthy donors. With 60 Vbeta and 13 Jbeta primers, the PCR was carried out. The table came from immunoSEQ multiplex PCR; TCRdb's copy has only in-frame clones and leaves some out. This table has roughly 80,000 clones, approximately 66% appearing once. Source material: PBMCs. These receptor sequences come from a male donor in good health and CMV-seropositive.

This chain links TRBV27 with TRBJ2-3, with D maybe TRBD2 (6 bases). The CDR3 is 15 residues long. Looked up from germline, CDR1 is MNHEY and CDR2 is SMNVEV (reference sequence). V dropped 2 bases and J dropped 1 base, with 10 bases sitting between them. The CDR3 is CASSLSREGTDTQYF. For the CDR3, the DNA is TGTGCCAGCAGTTTAAGCAGGGAGGGCACAGATACGCAGTATTTT.

V gene TRBV4-3 combines with J gene TRBJ2-7; 9 bases map to TRBD1. The CDR3 consists of 14 residues. J was trimmed by 4 bases and V by 4 bases; bases with no gene match: 5. The germline CDR1 and CDR2 sequences are LGHNA and YSLEER. CDR3 amino acids: CASSPTGGEYEQYF. The CDR3 nucleotides read TGCGCCAGCAGCCCAACAGGGGGCGAGTACGAGCAGTACTTC.